The sequence of this T cell receptor beta chain was determined in a study of cytomegalovirus exposure and HLA in healthy donors. Relative to its sample, this clone is medium-sized. This CDR3 has 13 residues. CDR1 is SNHLY, CDR2 FYNNEI, per germline. Between the trimmed V and J ends, which lost 2 bases and 2 bases, there was a span of 5 bases. PCR employed 60 Vbeta and 13 Jbeta primers. Produced via immunoSEQ multiplex PCR; TCRdb's table is partial and in-frame only. The table lists more than 150,000 clones, 60% to 85% of them singletons, with roughly 7% in the top ten. The specimen was PBMCs. The chain employs TRBV2 and TRBJ2-3; D unclear. This receptor was taken from a woman in her forties in good health and CMV-seropositive. As DNA, the CDR3 is TGTGCCAGCAGTGAACCCTTCACAGATACGCAGTATTTT. Its translation is CASSEPFTDTQYF.